Following are 26 T cell receptor beta chains from one sample sequenced in a study of shared clonotypes between healthy human individuals (dated by TCRdb to the early 2020s). CD8 naive samples were CD45RO-negative cells positively selected for CCR7, giving a CD45RA+CCR7+ population that excluded TemRA cells. Receptor amplification or capture employed the immunoSEQ multiplex PCR assay. Held by TCRdb, this immuneACCESS table contains in-frame sequences only and omits some clones. Under half of the omission traces to an unresolved V gene where checked; the cause of the rest is unknown. The sample table records about 820,000 clones; approximately 92% of these occur just once. The ten largest clones add up to 24% of the sample. The sequencing sample was made of naive CD8+ T cells sorted from blood. The label giving this sample's cell subset or site can be read as: CD45RA+CCR7+. The receptors stem from a man aged 25-45 years in good health.

About this clone itself: The sample contains more than one DNA sequence encoding this CDR3. The chain's CDR3 is CASSPTSGPYEQYF. Here the CDR3 DNA reads TGTGCCAGCAGCCCTACTAGTGGACCCTACGAGCAGTACTTC. The chain uses TRBV7-9 and TRBJ2-7, with a tentative D call TRBD2 (5 bases). V was shortened by 5 bases and J by 2 bases, with 13 bases between the two germline ends. This CDR3 is 14 amino acids long. CDR1 SEHNR and CDR2 FQNEAQ come from the germline V gene (reference sequence).

V and J are TRBV29-1 and TRBJ2-1, with TRBD1 matching 10 bases. Unmatched junction bases numbered 17, after V lost 6 bases and J lost 0 bases. The length of the CDR3 is 19 residues. In germline, CDR1 is SQVTM, CDR2 ANQGSEA. The DNA for the CDR3 is TGCAGCGTAAACGGACAGGGGGGGGTATTAGTAGGCTCCTACAATGAGCAGTTCTTC. Its protein product is CSVNGQGGVLVGSYNEQFF.

The chain employs TRBV6-5 and TRBJ2-2, with D uncertain. V lost 2 bases and J lost 4, with 11 bases in between. The CDR3 length is 15 residues. Germline CDR1 MNHEY, CDR2 SVGAGI. The CDR3: CASSYRRDPTGELFF. In DNA, the CDR3 is TGTGCCAGCAGTTACCGTAGGGATCCCACCGGGGAGCTGTTTTTT.

The genes are TRBV5-4 and TRBJ2-7; TRBD1 or TRBD2 may be the D gene (5 bases each). CDR3 length: 14 residues. The V end was cut by 4 bases, the J end by 3 bases, with 14 bases between. Germline CDR1 reads SGHNT; CDR2 reads YYREEE (reference sequence). The CDR3 region is CASSHRDAVYEQYF. The CDR3 coding sequence is TGTGCCAGCAGCCACCGGGACGCAGTCTACGAGCAGTACTTC.

The chain is built from TRBV7-8 and TRBJ2-5, with TRBD1 matching over 7 bases. CDR1 is SGHVS and CDR2 is FQNEAQ in the germline V gene. The CDR3 has 19 residues. V lost 2 bases to trimming and J lost 0 bases; unmatched junction nucleotides: 15. The CDR3 sequence: CASSLNRVQGVLYQETQYF. The CDR3 DNA reads TGTGCCAGCAGCTTAAATCGAGTTCAGGGGGTCTTGTACCAAGAGACCCAGTACTTC.

V is TRBV19 and J is TRBJ2-7, with D hard to call. V was clipped by 2 bases and J by 2 bases, with 13 bases between them. Germline assignment: CDR1 LNHDA and CDR2 SQIVND (reference sequence). The CDR3 is 15 residues long. CDR3 bases: TGTGCCAGTAGTATAAGGGCCGAGCTCCCCTACGAGCAGTACTTC. Translated: CASSIRAELPYEQYF.

The V and J genes are TRBV7-8 and TRBJ2-7; 8 bases fit TRBD2. This CDR3 has 14 residues. V was clipped by 6 bases and J by 3 bases; unmatched bases: 7. The germline V gene has CDR1 SGHVS and CDR2 FQNEAQ. The CDR3 sequence: CASRFREGRYEQYF. The CDR3 nucleotides read TGTGCCAGCAGGTTTCGGGAGGGCCGCTACGAGCAGTACTTC.

V is TRBV5-1 and J is TRBJ2-1; 8 bases fit TRBD1. CDR3 length equals 15 residues. The germline V gene has CDR1 SGHRS and CDR2 YFSETQ. V lost 4 bases to trimming and J lost 5 bases; unmatched junction nucleotides: 8. DNA of the CDR3: TGCGCCAGCAGCATGACAGGGGATCTCGACAATGAGCAGTTCTTC. Translating gives CASSMTGDLDNEQFF.

The gene calls are TRBV19 and TRBJ2-7, with D unclear. Trimming removed 6 bases from V and 2 bases from J, with 20 bases in between. From germline, CDR1 is LNHDA and CDR2 SQIVND (reference sequence). The CDR3 loop spans 16 amino acids. For the CDR3, the DNA is TGTGCCAGTAGCCCCAGACGGACCTACTTAACCTACGAGCAGTACTTC. This encodes CASSPRRTYLTYEQYF.

This chain links TRBV27 with TRBJ2-7, with 9 bases matching TRBD1. CDR3 length equals 14 residues. Germline values: CDR1 MNHEY, CDR2 SMNVEV (reference sequence). The ends lost 3 bases at V and 6 bases at J; junction bases unmatched: 6. CDR3: CASSLGTGWVEQYF. The CDR3 DNA reads TGTGCCAGCAGTTTGGGGACAGGGTGGGTCGAGCAGTACTTC.

About this clone: The same CDR3 is also encoded by other DNA sequences in this sample. The rearrangement uses TRBV7-9 and TRBJ1-1; D unclear. CDR3 length equals 11 residues. Trimming removed 5 bases at V and 6 bases at J, with 7 bases between. Germline V lookup: CDR1 SEHNR, CDR2 FQNEAQ (reference sequence). In nucleotides, the CDR3 is TGTGCCAGCAGCCTAAGTCCTGAAGCTTTCTTT. It codes for CASSLSPEAFF.

The CDR3 DNA is TGTGCCAGCAGCTTGGGACAACTACAAGAGACCCAGTACTTC. This codes for CASSLGQLQETQYF. The gene calls are TRBV5-4 and TRBJ2-5; D is unresolved. Trimming took off 0 bases at V and 2 bases at J, with 8 bases between the two ends. The germline V gene encodes CDR1 SGHNT and CDR2 YYREEE (reference sequence). The CDR3 covers 14 residues. Drawing the rest from reference TRBV5-4 and TRBJ2-5, the complete variable domain is ETGVTQSPTHLIKTRGQQVTLRCSSQSGHNTVSWYQQALGQGPQFIFQYYREEENGRGNFPPRFSGLQFPNYSSELNVNALELDDSALYLCASSLGQLQETQYFGPGTRLLVL.

V gene TRBV19 combines with J gene TRBJ1-1; possibly TRBD1 for D (5 bases). V was shortened by 2 bases and J by 7 bases, with 14 bases between the two germline ends. The CDR3 runs to 14 residues. Germline CDR1 is LNHDA and CDR2 is SQIVND (reference sequence). The DNA for the CDR3 is TGTGCCAGTAGTATACCGTCCGGGACCGTTGAAGCTTTCTTT. Translated: CASSIPSGTVEAFF.

This chain links TRBV10-1 with TRBJ2-1; TRBD1 or TRBD2 may be the D gene (5 bases each). Germline V gene lookup returns CDR1 WNHNN and CDR2 SYGVQD (reference sequence). The length of the CDR3 is 18 residues. The V end was cut by 4 bases, the J end by 1 base, with 20 bases between. The CDR3: CASSAGTTAFRSYNEQFF. CDR3 in DNA: TGCGCCAGCAGTGCCGGGACCACCGCCTTCCGTTCCTACAATGAGCAGTTCTTC.

This clone occurred a few times. The chain carries TRBV10-2 and TRBJ2-1; no reliable D call. This CDR3 has 14 amino acids. Germline loops: CDR1 WSHSY, CDR2 SAAADI. Trimming took 1 base from V and 5 from J, leaving 9 bases between them. The CDR3 sequence: CASSEFNRDNEQFF. CDR3 sequence (DNA): TGCGCCAGCAGTGAGTTCAACCGGGACAATGAGCAGTTCTTC.

The chain joins TRBV27 to TRBJ2-7; D is tentatively TRBD1 or TRBD2 (6 bases each). This CDR3 is 13 amino acids long. Trimming cost V 5 bases and J 2 bases, with 10 bases left between them. CDR1 MNHEY and CDR2 SMNVEV come from the germline V gene (reference sequence). The CDR3 nucleotides are TGTGCCAGCAGTCAAGGGGGGACCTACGAGCAGTACTTC. It translates to CASSQGGTYEQYF.

This chain joins TRBV7-8 and TRBJ2-1; 9 bases are shared with TRBD1. The V gene's germline CDR1 is SGHVS and CDR2 FQNEAQ. The length of the CDR3 is 15 residues. V shed 5 bases and J 3 bases; nucleotides not matched to a gene: 5. The CDR3 nucleotides read TGTGCCAGCAGCAACGGGACAGGGATCTACAATGAGCAGTTCTTC. Translated, it gives CASSNGTGIYNEQFF.

The V gene is TRBV27, the J gene TRBJ2-7; D possibly matches TRBD1 or TRBD2 (5 bases each). CDR1 is MNHEY and CDR2 is SMNVEV in the germline V gene (reference sequence). The CDR3 runs to 12 residues. Trimming left V 5 bases short and J 5 bases short, with 10 bases between. In nucleotides, the CDR3 is TGTGCCAGCAGTCCGGGGCCGAACGAGCAGTACTTC. This translates into CASSPGPNEQYF.

The genes are TRBV15 and TRBJ2-1; maybe TRBD2 (6 bases). V was clipped by 11 bases and J by 4 bases, with 12 bases between them. The CDR3 totals 12 residues. Germline lookup yields CDR1 LNHNV and CDR2 YYDKDF (reference sequence). The CDR3: CAFQGTYNEQFF. CDR3 coding DNA: TGTGCCTTTCAAGGGACTTACAATGAGCAGTTCTTC. The whole variable domain, remainder taken from reference TRBV15 and TRBJ2-1, is DAMVIQNPRYQVTQFGKPVTLSCSQTLNHNVMYWYQQKSSQAPKLLFHYYDKDFNNEADTPDNFQSRRPNTSFCFLDIRSPGLGDTAMYLCAFQGTYNEQFFGPGTRLTVL.

The chain has TRBV5-1 and TRBJ2-3; no firm D call. Germline CDR1 reads SGHRS; CDR2 reads YFSETQ. This CDR3 comprises 14 residues. Trimming took off 1 base at V and 2 bases at J, with 8 bases between the two ends. The CDR3 bases are TGCGCCAGCAGCTTGTGGCCGAACACAGATACGCAGTATTTT. As protein: CASSLWPNTDTQYF.

Comment on this clone: The same CDR3 can be traced to other DNA sequences in this sample. The genes are TRBV19 and TRBJ2-7, with 13 bases fitting TRBD2. The CDR3 loop spans 15 amino acids. The V gene's germline CDR1 is LNHDA and CDR2 SQIVND (reference sequence). Trimming took 3 bases from V and 2 from J; bases not matched to a gene: 1. CDR3 sequence reads: CASSIGTSGAYEQYF. In DNA, the CDR3 is TGTGCCAGTAGTATCGGGACTAGCGGGGCCTACGAGCAGTACTTC.

In nucleotides, the CDR3 is TGTGCCAGCAGCCCTCCAGGGACTAGCGGGACTACAGATACGCAGTATTTT. Translated, it gives CASSPPGTSGTTDTQYF. V gene TRBV7-9 combines with J gene TRBJ2-3, with TRBD2 identical over 13 bases. Per germline, CDR1 SEHNR and CDR2 FQNEAQ (reference sequence). This CDR3 spans 17 amino acids. The V and J ends lost 5 bases and 3 bases, in that order; junction bases with no gene match: 8.

This chain links TRBV5-5 with TRBJ2-5; D is perhaps TRBD1 (6 bases). Germline V lookup: CDR1 SGHKS, CDR2 YYEKEE (reference sequence). The V and J ends lost 1 base and 0 bases respectively, with 10 bases between them. The CDR3 covers 15 residues. As DNA, the CDR3 is TGTGCCAGCAGCTTGCCGAGGGGGTACCAAGAGACCCAGTACTTC. Translation gives CASSLPRGYQETQYF. Combining the CDR3 with reference TRBV5-5 and TRBJ2-5 gives the whole variable domain DAGVTQSPTHLIKTRGQQVTLRCSPISGHKSVSWYQQVLGQGPQFIFQYYEKEERGRGNFPDRFSARQFPNYSSELNVNALLLGDSALYLCASSLPRGYQETQYFGPGTRLLVL.

The chain uses TRBV10-1 and TRBJ2-2; a possible D gene is TRBD2 (5 bases). Trimming took 2 bases from V and 2 from J, leaving 12 bases between them. The CDR3 spans 16 residues. Germline V gene lookup returns CDR1 WNHNN and CDR2 SYGVQD (reference sequence). The CDR3 sequence is CASSEGLAVNTGELFF. The CDR3 region has the DNA TGCGCCAGCAGTGAGGGGCTAGCAGTTAACACCGGGGAGCTGTTTTTT.

The chain combines TRBV28 with TRBJ1-2; a weak D match, TRBD1 (6 bases). The germline V gene has CDR1 MDHEN and CDR2 SYDVKM. Between the trimmed V and J ends, which lost 3 bases and 4 bases, there was a span of 12 bases. The CDR3 has 14 residues. The CDR3 loop reads CASSFRGAPYGYTF. The CDR3 nucleotides are TGTGCCAGCAGTTTTCGGGGGGCGCCCTATGGCTACACCTTC.

V and J are TRBV10-3 and TRBJ1-1; no clear D. Germline CDR1 reads ENHRY; CDR2 reads SYGVKD. V lost 0 bases and J 0 bases, leaving 8 bases between the germline ends. The CDR3 sequence is 15 residues long. CDR3 nucleotides: TGTGCCATCAGTGAGTCGGCTTACATGAACACTGAAGCTTTCTTT. The encoded protein is CAISESAYMNTEAFF.